The T cell receptor beta chain described here comes from a study of blood T cell repertoires in COVID-19. Study-wide background: Donors in the United States, Italy and Spain gave samples during acute or convalescent COVID-19.

Germline lookup yields CDR1 SGDLS and CDR2 YYNGEE. V lost 0 bases and J 7 bases, leaving 11 bases between the germline ends. The CDR3 sequence is 14 residues long. TCRdb's table, derived via immunoSEQ multiplex PCR, lists solely in-frame clones and lacks some. The sample lists fewer than 250,000 clones, approximately 84% occurring once. This sequence was found in a man aged 45-65 years with acute or convalescent COVID-19. The rearrangement uses TRBV9 and TRBJ2-1; D is perhaps TRBD2 (7 bases). Sequencing input: peripheral blood. The CDR3 DNA reads as TGTGCCAGCAGCGTAGGCCGGGGGGCGAATGAGCAGTTCTTC. Protein sequence: CASSVGRGANEQFF.